These 11 T cell receptor beta chains originate from one sample sequenced in a study of T cell repertoires in cytomegalovirus infection. TCRdb reprocessed the reads with MiXCR, giving one entry per CDR3 protein. The sample lists about 100,000 distinct CDR3 sequences; 20% to 25% were seen once. The sequencing input was CD8+ T cells from PBMCs. These receptors were obtained from a human donor in good health (CMV status not recorded). Some clones in this sample may be carry-over from other donors' samples.

This clonotype was detected a few times. V is TRBV3-1 and J is TRBJ2-2, with 9 positions matching TRBD1. The junction had 6 bases not matched to a gene; V was cut back by 5 bases and J by 5 bases. CDR3 length equals 15 residues. Germline CDR1 reads LGHDT; CDR2 reads YNNKEL (reference sequence). The CDR3 reads CASSEHRGLTGELFF. In DNA form, the CDR3 reads TGTGCCAGCAGCGAACACAGGGGGCTAACCGGGGAGCTGTTTTTT. Variable domain in full (rest from reference TRBV3-1 and TRBJ2-2): DTAVSQTPKYLVTQMGNDKSIKCEQNLGHDTMYWYKQDSKKFLKIMFSYNNKELIINETVPNRFSPKSPDKAHLNLHINSLELGDSAVYFCASSEHRGLTGELFFGEGSRLTVL.

This rearrangement joins TRBV12-3 or TRBV12-4 to TRBJ2-7, with D unclear. The CDR3 has 14 residues. The V end lost 3 bases, the J end lost 4 bases, and 13 bases lay between the germline ends. The DNA for the CDR3 is TGTGCCAGCAGTTTTGGTGGAAAGGCTTACGAGCAGTACTTC. This sequence encodes CASSFGGKAYEQYF.

The gene calls are TRBV24-1 and TRBJ2-7, with 7 bases identical to TRBD2. Germline CDR1 KGHDR, CDR2 SFDVKD. The CDR3 covers 13 residues. Unmatched junction bases numbered 0, after V lost 2 bases and J lost 3 bases. CDR3 sequence: CATSDWEGYEQYF. The CDR3 DNA reads TGTGCCACCAGTGATTGGGAGGGCTACGAGCAGTACTTC.

The chain combines TRBV7-6 with TRBJ1-1, with D possibly being TRBD1 (6 bases). V was cut by 5 bases and J by 1 base, with 14 bases left in between. CDR1 and CDR2 (germline): SGHVS, FNYEAQ. This CDR3 is 15 amino acids long. For the CDR3, the DNA is TGTGCCAGCAGCCGCCTCGGGACACAGAACACTGAAGCTTTCTTT. The encoded protein is CASSRLGTQNTEAFF.

This clonotype has just a few counts. The rearrangement joins TRBV7-8 to TRBJ1-1, with TRBD1 as a possible D gene (5 bases). The CDR3 is 15 residues long. Germline V gene lookup returns CDR1 SGHVS and CDR2 FQNEAQ. Trimming cost V 5 bases and J 4 bases, with 17 bases left between them. The DNA for the CDR3 is TGTGCCAGCAGCCCAAGCGAAAGCGGGGGCACTGAAGCTTTCTTT. Protein sequence: CASSPSESGGTEAFF.

There are many counts of this clonotype. This chain uses TRBV10-3 with TRBJ1-6; D is undetermined. In germline, CDR1 is ENHRY, CDR2 SYGVKD. The CDR3 contains 13 residues. V was shortened by 0 bases and J by 7 bases, with 4 bases between the two germline ends. CDR3 sequence: CAISESSNSPLHF. The CDR3 DNA reads TGTGCCATCAGTGAGTCATCCAATTCACCCCTCCACTTT.

This clonotype was counted between two and nine times. The rearrangement joins TRBV20-1 to TRBJ2-1, with a possible D match to TRBD2 (6 bases). V shed 6 bases and J shed 8 bases, with 14 bases lying between them. This CDR3 region has 12 residues. Germline V gene lookup returns CDR1 DFQATT and CDR2 SNEGSKA (reference sequence). CDR3 nucleotides: TGCAGTGCCCTAGCGCCGAACCATGAGCAGTTCTTC. It yields the protein CSALAPNHEQFF.

This clonotype was detected a few times. The V call is TRBV12-3 or TRBV12-4, the J call TRBJ2-2; D may be TRBD2 (5 bases). Trimming left V 6 bases short and J 1 base short, with 12 bases between. The CDR3 loop spans 15 amino acids. DNA of the CDR3: TGTGCCAGCAGCGCAGTGGGAGAGAACACCGGGGAGCTGTTTTTT. As protein: CASSAVGENTGELFF.

The V and J genes are TRBV20-1 and TRBJ1-4; weak D call: TRBD1 (5 bases). The CDR3 is made up of 15 amino acids. With 0 bases removed from V and 4 bases from J, the gap between germline ends came to 12 bases. The germline V gene encodes CDR1 DFQATT and CDR2 SNEGSKA (reference sequence). The CDR3 nucleotides read TGCAGTGCTAGAGAGAGAACAGGCTTTAATGAAAAACTGTTTTTT. It encodes CSARERTGFNEKLFF.

This clonotype was seen many times. V and J are TRBV7-2 and TRBJ1-3; D call uncertain. The CDR3 totals 16 residues. Trimming stripped 3 bases from V and 3 bases from J, with 15 bases between. Germline V gene lookup returns CDR1 SGHTA and CDR2 FQGNSA. In DNA, the CDR3 is TGTGCCAGCAGCTTTTCGAATTCGCGAGGTGGAAACACCATATATTTT. The encoded protein is CASSFSNSRGGNTIYF.

The chain links TRBV10-3 to TRBJ2-7; D possibly uses TRBD1 or TRBD2 (5 bases each). The germline V and J ends were trimmed by 0 bases and 4 bases, with 7 bases remaining between them. The CDR3 has 13 amino acids. Germline-derived CDR1 and CDR2 are ENHRY and SYGVKD. CDR3 loop: CAISESWGYEQYF. As DNA, the CDR3 is TGTGCCATCAGTGAGTCATGGGGGTACGAGCAGTACTTC.